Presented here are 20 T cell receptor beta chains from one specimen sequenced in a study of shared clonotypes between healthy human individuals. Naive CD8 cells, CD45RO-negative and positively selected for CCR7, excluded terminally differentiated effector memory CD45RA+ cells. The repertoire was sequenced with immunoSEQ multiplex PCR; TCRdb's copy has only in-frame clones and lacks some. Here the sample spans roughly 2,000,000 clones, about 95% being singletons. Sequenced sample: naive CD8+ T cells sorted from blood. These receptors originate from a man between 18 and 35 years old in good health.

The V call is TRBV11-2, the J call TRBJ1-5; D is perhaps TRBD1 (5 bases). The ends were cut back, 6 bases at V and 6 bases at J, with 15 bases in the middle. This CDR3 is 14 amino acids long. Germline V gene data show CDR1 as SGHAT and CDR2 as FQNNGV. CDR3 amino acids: CASSQYMGVQPQHF. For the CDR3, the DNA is TGTGCCAGCAGTCAATATATGGGGGTTCAGCCCCAGCATTTT.

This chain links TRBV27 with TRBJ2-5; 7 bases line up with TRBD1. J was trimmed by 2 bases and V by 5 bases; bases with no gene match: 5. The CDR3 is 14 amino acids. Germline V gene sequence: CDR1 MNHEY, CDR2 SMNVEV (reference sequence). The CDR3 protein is CASSVDRVQETQYF. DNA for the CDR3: TGTGCCAGCAGTGTCGACAGGGTTCAAGAGACCCAGTACTTC.

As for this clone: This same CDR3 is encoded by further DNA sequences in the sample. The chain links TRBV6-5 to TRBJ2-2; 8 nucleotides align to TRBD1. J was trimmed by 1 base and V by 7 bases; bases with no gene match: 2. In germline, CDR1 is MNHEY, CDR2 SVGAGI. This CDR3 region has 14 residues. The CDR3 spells CASTDRENTGELFF. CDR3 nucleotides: TGTGCCAGCACGGACAGGGAGAACACCGGGGAGCTGTTTTTT.

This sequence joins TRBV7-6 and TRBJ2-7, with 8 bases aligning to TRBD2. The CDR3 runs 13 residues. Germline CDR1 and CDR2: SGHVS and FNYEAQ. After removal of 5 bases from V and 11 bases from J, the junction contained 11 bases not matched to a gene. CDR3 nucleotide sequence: TGTGCCAGCAGCCTGTCTACGGGAGGGGCGGAGTACTTC. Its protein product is CASSLSTGGAEYF. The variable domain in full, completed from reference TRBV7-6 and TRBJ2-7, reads GAGVSQSPRYKVTKRGQDVALRCDPISGHVSLYWYRQALGQGPEFLTYFNYEAQQDKSGLPNDRFSAERPEGSISTLTIQRTEQRDSAMYRCASSLSTGGAEYFGPGTRLTVT.

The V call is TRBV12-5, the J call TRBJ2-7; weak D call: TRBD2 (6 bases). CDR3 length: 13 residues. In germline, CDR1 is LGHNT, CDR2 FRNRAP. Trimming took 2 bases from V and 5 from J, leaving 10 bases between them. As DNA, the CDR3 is TGTGCTAGTGGTTTGACCCTAGCGAACGAGCAGTACTTC. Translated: CASGLTLANEQYF.

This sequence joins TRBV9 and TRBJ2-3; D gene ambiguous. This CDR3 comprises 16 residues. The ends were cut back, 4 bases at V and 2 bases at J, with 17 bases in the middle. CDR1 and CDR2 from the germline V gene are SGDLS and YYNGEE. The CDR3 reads CASSPPDGADTDTQYF. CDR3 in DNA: TGTGCCAGCAGCCCCCCGGATGGAGCTGACACAGATACGCAGTATTTT.

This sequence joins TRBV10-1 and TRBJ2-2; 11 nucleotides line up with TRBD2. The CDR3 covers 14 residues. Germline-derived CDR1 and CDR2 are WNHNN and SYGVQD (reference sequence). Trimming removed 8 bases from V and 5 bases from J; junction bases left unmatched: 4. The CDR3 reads CASSLAGGTGELFF. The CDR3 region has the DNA TGCGCCAGCTCCCTAGCGGGAGGAACCGGGGAGCTGTTTTTT.

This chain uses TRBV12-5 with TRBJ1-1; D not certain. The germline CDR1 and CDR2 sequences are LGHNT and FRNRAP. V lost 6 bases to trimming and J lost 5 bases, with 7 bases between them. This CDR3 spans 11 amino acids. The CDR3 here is CASGFDTEAFF. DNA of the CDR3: TGTGCTAGTGGCTTCGATACTGAAGCTTTCTTT.

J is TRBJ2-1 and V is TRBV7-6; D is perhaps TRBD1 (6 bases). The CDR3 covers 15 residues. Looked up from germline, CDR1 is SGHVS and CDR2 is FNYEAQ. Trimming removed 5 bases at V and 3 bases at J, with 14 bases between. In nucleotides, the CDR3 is TGTGCCAGCAGCCCCGAAGGACAGAGCTACAATGAGCAGTTCTTC. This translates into CASSPEGQSYNEQFF.

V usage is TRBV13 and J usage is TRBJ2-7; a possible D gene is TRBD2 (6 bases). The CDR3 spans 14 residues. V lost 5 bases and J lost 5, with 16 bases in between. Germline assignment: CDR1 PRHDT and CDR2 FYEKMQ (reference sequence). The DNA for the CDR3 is TGTGCCAGCAGCCTGCGGGAATTGGGACACGAGCAGTACTTC. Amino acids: CASSLRELGHEQYF.

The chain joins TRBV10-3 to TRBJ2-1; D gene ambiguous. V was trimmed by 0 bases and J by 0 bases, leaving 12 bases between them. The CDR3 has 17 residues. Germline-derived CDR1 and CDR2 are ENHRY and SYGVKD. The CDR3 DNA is TGTGCCATCAGTGAGTCTATCACCGGTAGCTCCTACAATGAGCAGTTCTTC. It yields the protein CAISESITGSSYNEQFF.

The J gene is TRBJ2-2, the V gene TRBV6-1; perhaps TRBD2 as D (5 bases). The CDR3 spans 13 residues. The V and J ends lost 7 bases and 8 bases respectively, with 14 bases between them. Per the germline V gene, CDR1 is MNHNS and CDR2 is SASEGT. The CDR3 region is CASTARVQGELFF. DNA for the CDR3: TGTGCCAGCACGGCGAGGGTTCAGGGGGAGCTGTTTTTT.

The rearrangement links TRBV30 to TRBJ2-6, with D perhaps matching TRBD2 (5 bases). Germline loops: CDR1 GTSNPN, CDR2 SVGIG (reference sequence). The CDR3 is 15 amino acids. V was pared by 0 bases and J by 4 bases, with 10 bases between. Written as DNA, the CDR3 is TGTGCCTGGAGTGTACCGGGGTACGGGGCCAACGTCCTGACTTTC. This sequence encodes CAWSVPGYGANVLTF.

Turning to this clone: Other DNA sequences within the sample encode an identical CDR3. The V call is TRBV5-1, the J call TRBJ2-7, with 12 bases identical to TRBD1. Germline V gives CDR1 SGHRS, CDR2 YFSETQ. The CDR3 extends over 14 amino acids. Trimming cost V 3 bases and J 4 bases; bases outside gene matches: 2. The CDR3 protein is CASSWGQGAYEQYF. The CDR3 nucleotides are TGCGCCAGCAGCTGGGGACAGGGGGCATACGAGCAGTACTTC.

CDR3 sequence: CASSLWGDYEQYF. Here the CDR3 DNA reads TGTGCCAGCAGTTTGTGGGGTGATTACGAGCAGTACTTC. J is TRBJ2-7 and V is TRBV27; D unclear. Germline CDR1 is MNHEY and CDR2 is SMNVEV (reference sequence). The V gene lost 3 bases and the J gene lost 4 bases, with 10 bases spanning the gap. This CDR3 region has 13 residues.

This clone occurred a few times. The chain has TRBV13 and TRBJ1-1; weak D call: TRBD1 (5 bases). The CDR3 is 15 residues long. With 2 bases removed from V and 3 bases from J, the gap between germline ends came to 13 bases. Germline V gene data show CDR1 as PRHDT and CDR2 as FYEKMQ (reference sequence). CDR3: CASSLSGEGDTEAFF. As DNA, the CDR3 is TGTGCCAGCAGCTTATCGGGGGAGGGAGACACTGAAGCTTTCTTT.

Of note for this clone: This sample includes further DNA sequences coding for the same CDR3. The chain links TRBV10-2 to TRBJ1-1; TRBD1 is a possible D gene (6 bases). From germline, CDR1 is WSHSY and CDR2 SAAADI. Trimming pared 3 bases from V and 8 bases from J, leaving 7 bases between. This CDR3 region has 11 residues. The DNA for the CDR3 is TGCGCCAGCAGTGAAGGGGGGGAAGCTTTCTTT. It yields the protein CASSEGGEAFF.

CDR3 amino acids: CASSETGAQYF. CDR3 sequence (DNA): TGTGCCAGCAGTGAAACAGGGGCCCAGTACTTC. The gene calls are TRBV6-1 and TRBJ2-5; TRBD1 matches at 7 bases. The ends lost 2 bases at V and 9 bases at J; junction bases unmatched: 0. The CDR3 totals 11 residues. From germline, CDR1 is MNHNS and CDR2 SASEGT.

CDR3 residues: CASGAGVYEQYF. Written as DNA, the CDR3 is TGTGCCAGCGGCGCGGGGGTATACGAGCAGTACTTC. J is TRBJ2-7 and V is TRBV27; 7 bases are shared with TRBD2. The CDR3 runs to 12 residues. In germline, CDR1 is MNHEY, CDR2 SMNVEV (reference sequence). V shed 8 bases, J shed 4 bases, and the junction held 5 bases outside the gene matches.

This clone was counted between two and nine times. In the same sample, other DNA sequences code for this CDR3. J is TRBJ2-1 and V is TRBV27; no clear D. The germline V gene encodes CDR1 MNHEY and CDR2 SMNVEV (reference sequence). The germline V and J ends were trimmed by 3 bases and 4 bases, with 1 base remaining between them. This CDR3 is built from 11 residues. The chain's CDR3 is CASSLYNEQFF. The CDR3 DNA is TGTGCCAGCAGTTTGTACAATGAGCAGTTCTTC.